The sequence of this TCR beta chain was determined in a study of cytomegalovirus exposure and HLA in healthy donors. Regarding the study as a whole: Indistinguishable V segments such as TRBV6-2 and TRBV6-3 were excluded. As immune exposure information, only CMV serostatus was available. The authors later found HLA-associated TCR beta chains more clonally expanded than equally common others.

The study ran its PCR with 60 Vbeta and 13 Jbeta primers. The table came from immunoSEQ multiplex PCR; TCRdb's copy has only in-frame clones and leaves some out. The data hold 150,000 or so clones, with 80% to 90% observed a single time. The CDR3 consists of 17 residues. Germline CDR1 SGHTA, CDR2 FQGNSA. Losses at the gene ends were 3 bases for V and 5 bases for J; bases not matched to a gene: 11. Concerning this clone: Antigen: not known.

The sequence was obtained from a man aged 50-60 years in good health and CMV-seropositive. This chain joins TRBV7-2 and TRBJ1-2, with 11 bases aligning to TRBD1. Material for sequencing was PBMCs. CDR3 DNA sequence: TGTGCCAGCAGCTTGGCCGGGACAGGGGGGGGTGGATATGGCTACACCTTC. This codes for CASSLAGTGGGGYGYTF.